The text below deals with one T cell receptor beta chain. Its antigen is undetermined. In TCRdb, the reads were re-called with MiXCR into one record per CDR3 protein. The table includes approximately 400,000 distinct CDR3 sequences, 31% detected once. The data belong to a study of T cell repertoires in cytomegalovirus infection. Looking at the study overall: Shared public TCR beta signatures pointed to both CMV infection and a matching HLA type. Broader study findings: In two of eight donors, the top clonotype was HLA-C-restricted CMV-specific. CMV carriers with the relevant HLA were identified by cumulative public TCR beta family frequency.

After removal of 7 bases from V and 3 bases from J, the junction contained 16 bases not matched to a gene. Germline V gene lookup returns CDR1 MDHEN and CDR2 SYDVKM. The CDR3 runs to 17 residues. The TCR was taken from a human donor in good health (CMV status not recorded). Some clones in this sample may be carry-over from other donors' samples. Source material: PBMCs. The chain combines TRBV28 with TRBJ2-7, with TRBD2 identical over 9 bases. In DNA form, the CDR3 reads TGTGCCAGCACCCCCACCCCCCAGGGACTAGCACACTACGAGCAGTACTTC. As protein: CASTPTPQGLAHYEQYF.